Listed below are T cell receptor beta chains from one sample, sequenced in a study of T cell changes during pregnancy in multiple sclerosis. Produced via immunoSEQ multiplex PCR; TCRdb's table is partial and in-frame only. This table holds 80,000 to 95,000 clones, 90% to 95% found once. This specimen consisted of peripheral blood, obtained in the second trimester of pregnancy. The receptors derive from a female donor with multiple sclerosis, enrolled in a pregnancy study. Both conserved end residues are part of each CDR3. A D gene is named only where the DNA matches it firmly. A clone size is listed for some rows: how often the clone was seen (once, few, many), or a class if it is expanded.

CDR3 DNA,CDR3 protein,V gene,clone size,J gene,CDR3 length,D gene
TGTGCCAGCAGTTTATTGCAGGGTCTTAACAATCAGCCCCAGCATTTT,CASSLLQGLNNQPQHF,TRBV28,.,TRBJ1-5,16,.
TGTGCCAGCAGCTTAGGGATCGGTCCGGCAGGGGGCTACACCTTC,CASSLGIGPAGGYTF,TRBV7-9,.,TRBJ1-2,15,.
TGTGCCAGCAGTGGGACTAGCGGGGGTGGGGGAGAGACCCAGTACTTC,CASSGTSGGGGETQYF,TRBV2,.,TRBJ2-5,16,TRBD2
TGTGCCAGCGTCAGCGGGAGCCGAGGTGAGCAGTTCTTC,CASVSGSRGEQFF,TRBV13,.,TRBJ2-1,13,TRBD2
TGTGCCAGCAGCGGGTGGGACAGCGAGTATAGCAATCAGCCCCAGCATTTT,CASSGWDSEYSNQPQHF,TRBV7-9,.,TRBJ1-5,17,TRBD1
TGTGCCAGCAGCTTAGTGGGGGGAGCGAGTCAGCCCCAGCATTTT,CASSLVGGASQPQHF,TRBV7-2,.,TRBJ1-5,15,.
TGTGCCAGCTCACCGAGTACGACAGCCTCTGGAAACACCATATATTTT,CASSPSTTASGNTIYF,TRBV18,.,TRBJ1-3,16,.
TGTGCCAGCAGCCAAAAAATCGGGACTAGCGGGAACGGGGAGCTGTTTTTT,CASSQKIGTSGNGELFF,TRBV4-2,.,TRBJ2-2,17,TRBD2
TGTGCCAGCAGCTCCTCAGGGCTTAATGAAAAACTGTTTTTT,CASSSSGLNEKLFF,TRBV5-6,.,TRBJ1-4,14,.
TGTGCCAGCTCACCGGGAGGGCAGATGAACACTGAAGCTTTCTTT,CASSPGGQMNTEAFF,TRBV18,few,TRBJ1-1,15,.
TGTGCCAGCAGCTCATCCGACAGGGTCGGCGAGCAGTACTTC,CASSSSDRVGEQYF,TRBV7-9,.,TRBJ2-7,14,TRBD1
TGTGCCAGCAGTTTCGCAGGGTACGAGCAGTACTTC,CASSFAGYEQYF,TRBV27,few,TRBJ2-7,12,.
TGTGCCAGCTTGTCGGGGTCGGTGAACACTGAAGCTTTCTTT,CASLSGSVNTEAFF,TRBV6-6,.,TRBJ1-1,14,.
TGCGCCAGCAGCCAAGATATGACAGGGGTACAGCCCCAGCATTTT,CASSQDMTGVQPQHF,TRBV4-3,.,TRBJ1-5,15,TRBD1
TGTGCCAGCTCACACAAGGCGGACACCGGGGAGCTGTTTTTT,CASSHKADTGELFF,TRBV18,.,TRBJ2-2,14,.
TGTGCCAGCAGGGGGGACTTCCCGACGTCGGATACGCAGTATTTT,CASRGDFPTSDTQYF,TRBV27,.,TRBJ2-3,15,.
TGTGCCAGCAGTTTACCAGGGGCGAGAGGCTACACCTTC,CASSLPGARGYTF,TRBV6-1,.,TRBJ1-2,13,.
TGTGCCTGGAGTCCCGCTTTACTCCACACCGGGGAGCTGTTTTTT,CAWSPALLHTGELFF,TRBV30,.,TRBJ2-2,15,.
TGTGCCAGCAGCTTATTAGACAGGGGGGCCTACGAGCAGTACTTC,CASSLLDRGAYEQYF,TRBV7-9,.,TRBJ2-7,15,TRBD1
TGTGCCAGCAGTGAAGGTGACAGGGCGGTCGAGAGCAATCAGCCCCAGCATTTT,CASSEGDRAVESNQPQHF,TRBV6-1,.,TRBJ1-5,18,TRBD1
TGTGCCTGGTCGCCGACAGGGCCGACTTATGGCTACACCTTC,CAWSPTGPTYGYTF,TRBV30,.,TRBJ1-2,14,TRBD1
TGTGCCAGCAGCTTAGAGGGCGGGATCTCCTACGAGCAGTACTTC,CASSLEGGISYEQYF,TRBV7-2,.,TRBJ2-7,15,.
TGTGCCAGTAGTATGGGGACAGGGGGCGCAGATACGCAGTATTTT,CASSMGTGGADTQYF,TRBV19,.,TRBJ2-3,15,TRBD1
TGCAGCGTCGATATCGGACAGGGGATGAACACTGAAGCTTTCTTT,CSVDIGQGMNTEAFF,TRBV29-1,once,TRBJ1-1,15,TRBD1
TGCAGCGTCTTGACAGGGTTCCCCTACGAGCAGTACTTC,CSVLTGFPYEQYF,TRBV29-1,.,TRBJ2-7,13,TRBD1
TGCGCCAGCAGCACCCGCGGCGGTAGAGAGGCTTTCTTT,CASSTRGGREAFF,TRBV5-1,once,TRBJ1-1,13,.
TGTGCCAGCAGCCCTAGCGGGAGGGCCTTTGAGCAGTTCTTC,CASSPSGRAFEQFF,TRBV7-2,.,TRBJ2-1,14,TRBD2
TGTGCCTCCGGGACAGGGGGGACCTACGAGCAGTACTTC,CASGTGGTYEQYF,TRBV30,.,TRBJ2-7,13,TRBD1
TGTGCCGCCGGGAATGGGATGTCGTCTGGAAACACCATATATTTT,CAAGNGMSSGNTIYF,TRBV6-6,once,TRBJ1-3,15,.
TGTGCCAGCAGGAGGGGACAGGGGAAATCCGGGGAGCTGTTTTTT,CASRRGQGKSGELFF,TRBV6-5,once,TRBJ2-2,15,TRBD1
TGTGCCAGCAGGTCCGGGACAGGGGGTACTTTCTTT,CASRSGTGGTFF,TRBV6-4,.,TRBJ1-1,12,TRBD1
TGTGCCAGCAGCCCCCAAAGCGGTGGCTACACCTTC,CASSPQSGGYTF,TRBV5-4,.,TRBJ1-2,12,.
TGTGCCAGCAGCCTCGGACAGACTGAGCAGTACTTC,CASSLGQTEQYF,TRBV7-6,few,TRBJ2-7,12,.
TGTGCCAGCAGTTTTAAGCGGGCCATAACTACCTACGAGCAGTACTTC,CASSFKRAITTYEQYF,TRBV28,.,TRBJ2-7,16,.
TGCGCCAGCAGCTTACGAGGATCCAGCTCCTACAATGAGCAGTTCTTC,CASSLRGSSSYNEQFF,TRBV5-1,.,TRBJ2-1,16,.
TGTGCCAGCAGCTATGATTGGGGGCCGAACACTGAAGCTTTCTTT,CASSYDWGPNTEAFF,TRBV7-8,.,TRBJ1-1,15,.
TGTGCCAGCAGCGTAGAGGGGAAAGGTAACACTGAAGCTTTCTTT,CASSVEGKGNTEAFF,TRBV9,.,TRBJ1-1,15,.
TGTGCCAGCTCACCACCATGGGACAGGGGTAGGAGCGACACTGAAGCTTTCTTT,CASSPPWDRGRSDTEAFF,TRBV18,.,TRBJ1-1,18,TRBD1
TGTGCCAGCAGTTCGATTACACAGGGGGGGCAAGAGACCCAGTACTTC,CASSSITQGGQETQYF,TRBV28,.,TRBJ2-5,16,.
TGTGCCATCAGTGAGTATGGAGTCACAGATACGCAGTATTTT,CAISEYGVTDTQYF,TRBV10-3,once,TRBJ2-3,14,.
TGTGCCAGTAGTCAGGGACTAGCGGGGAACAATGAGCAGTTCTTC,CASSQGLAGNNEQFF,TRBV19,.,TRBJ2-1,15,TRBD2
TGTGCCAGCAGGCTCAGGGGAGGGGGAACTGAAGCTTTCTTT,CASRLRGGGTEAFF,TRBV5-4,.,TRBJ1-1,14,.
TGTGCCAGCAGCGGTCGCGCGGGGAGGGCTTTCTTT,CASSGRAGRAFF,TRBV7-9,.,TRBJ1-1,12,.
TGTGCCAGCAGCTCTCAGACTAACTATGGCTACACCTTC,CASSSQTNYGYTF,TRBV7-2,.,TRBJ1-2,13,.
TGTGCCAGCAGCTTAAATTACCCTAGCGGGAGGGCGTACGAGCAGTACTTC,CASSLNYPSGRAYEQYF,TRBV7-8,.,TRBJ2-7,17,TRBD2
TGTGCCAGCTCACCTACAGGATCTAGCACAGATACGCAGTATTTT,CASSPTGSSTDTQYF,TRBV18,.,TRBJ2-3,15,.
TGTGCCAGCAGTTGGGACAGGGGAGAGGAAAACACCATATATTTT,CASSWDRGEENTIYF,TRBV6-5,.,TRBJ1-3,15,TRBD1
TGTGCCAGCAGCGCCCCAAGGCGGGAGATTAACACAGATACGCAGTATTTT,CASSAPRREINTDTQYF,TRBV9,.,TRBJ2-3,17,TRBD2
TGCGCCAGCAGCGGGGACAGGGGAAACACTGAAGCTTTCTTT,CASSGDRGNTEAFF,TRBV5-1,.,TRBJ1-1,14,TRBD1
TGTGCCAGCACTCGACTCAATAGCAATCAGCCCCAGCATTTT,CASTRLNSNQPQHF,TRBV2,.,TRBJ1-5,14,.
TGTGCCAGCAGTTATTTACAGGGGACAGATACGCAGTATTTT,CASSYLQGTDTQYF,TRBV28,once,TRBJ2-3,14,TRBD1
TGTGCCAGCACCTCACCTCACCTCGCGTTTGGCTACACCTTC,CASTSPHLAFGYTF,TRBV28,.,TRBJ1-2,14,.